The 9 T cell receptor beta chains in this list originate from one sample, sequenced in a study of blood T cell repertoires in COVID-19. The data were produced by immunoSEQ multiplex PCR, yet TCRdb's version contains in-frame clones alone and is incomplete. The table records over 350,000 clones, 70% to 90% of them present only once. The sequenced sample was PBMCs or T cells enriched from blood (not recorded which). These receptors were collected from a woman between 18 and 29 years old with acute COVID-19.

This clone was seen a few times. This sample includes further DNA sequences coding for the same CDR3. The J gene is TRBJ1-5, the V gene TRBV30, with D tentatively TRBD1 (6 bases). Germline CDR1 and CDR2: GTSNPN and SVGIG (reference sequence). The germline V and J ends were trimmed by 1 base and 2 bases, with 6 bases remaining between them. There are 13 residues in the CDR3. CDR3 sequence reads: CAWSGQGNQPQHF. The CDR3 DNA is TGTGCCTGGAGTGGACAGGGCAATCAGCCCCAGCATTTT.

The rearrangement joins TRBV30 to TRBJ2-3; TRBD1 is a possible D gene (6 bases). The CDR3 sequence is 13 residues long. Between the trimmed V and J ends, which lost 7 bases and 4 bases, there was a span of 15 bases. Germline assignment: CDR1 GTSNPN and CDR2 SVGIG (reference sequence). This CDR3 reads CASADRNADTQYF. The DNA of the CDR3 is TGTGCCTCCGCGGACAGAAATGCAGATACGCAGTATTTT.

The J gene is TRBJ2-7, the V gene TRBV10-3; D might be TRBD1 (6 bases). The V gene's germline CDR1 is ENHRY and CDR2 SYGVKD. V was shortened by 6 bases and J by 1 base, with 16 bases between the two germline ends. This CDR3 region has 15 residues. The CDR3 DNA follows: TGTGCCATCAGGGAGAATCGGGACACTTCCTACGAGCAGTACTTC. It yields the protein CAIRENRDTSYEQYF.

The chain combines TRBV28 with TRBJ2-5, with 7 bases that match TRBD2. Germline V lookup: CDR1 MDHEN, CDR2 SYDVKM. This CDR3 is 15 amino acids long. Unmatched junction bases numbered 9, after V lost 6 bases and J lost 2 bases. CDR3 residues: CASSPGTKLQETQYF. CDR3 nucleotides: TGTGCCAGCAGCCCAGGGACTAAATTACAAGAGACCCAGTACTTC. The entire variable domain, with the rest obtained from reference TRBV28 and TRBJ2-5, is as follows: DVKVTQSSRYLVKRTGEKVFLECVQDMDHENMFWYRQDPGLGLRLIYFSYDVKMKEKGDIPEGYSVSREKKERFSLILESASTNQTSMYLCASSPGTKLQETQYFGPGTRLLVL.

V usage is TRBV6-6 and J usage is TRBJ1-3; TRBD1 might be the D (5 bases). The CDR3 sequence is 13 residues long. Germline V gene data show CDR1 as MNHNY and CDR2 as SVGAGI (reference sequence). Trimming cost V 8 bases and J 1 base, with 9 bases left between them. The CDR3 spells CASQGASGNTIYF. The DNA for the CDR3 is TGTGCCAGCCAAGGGGCGTCTGGAAACACCATATATTTT.

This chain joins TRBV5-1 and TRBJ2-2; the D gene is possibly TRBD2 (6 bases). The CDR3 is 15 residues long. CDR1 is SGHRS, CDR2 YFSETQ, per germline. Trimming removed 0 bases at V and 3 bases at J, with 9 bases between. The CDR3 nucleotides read TGCGCCAGCAGCTTGGGCGGGACCGACACCGGGGAGCTGTTTTTT. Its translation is CASSLGGTDTGELFF.

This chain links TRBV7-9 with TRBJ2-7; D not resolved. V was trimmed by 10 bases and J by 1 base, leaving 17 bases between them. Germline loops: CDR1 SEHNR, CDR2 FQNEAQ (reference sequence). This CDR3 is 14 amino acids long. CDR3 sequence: CAIETRSGSYEQYF. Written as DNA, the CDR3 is TGTGCCATCGAAACCCGATCGGGTTCCTACGAGCAGTACTTC. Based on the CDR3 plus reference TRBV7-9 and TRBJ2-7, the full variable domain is DTGVSQNPRHKITKRGQNVTFRCDPISEHNRLYWYRQTLGQGPEFLTYFQNEAQLEKSRLLSDRFSAERPKGSFSTLEIQRTEQGDSAMYLCAIETRSGSYEQYFGPGTRLTVT.

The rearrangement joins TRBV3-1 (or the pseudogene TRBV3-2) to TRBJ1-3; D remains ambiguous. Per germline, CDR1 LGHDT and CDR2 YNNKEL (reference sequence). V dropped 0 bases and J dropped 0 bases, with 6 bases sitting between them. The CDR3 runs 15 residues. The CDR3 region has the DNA TGTGCCAGCAGCCAAGACGGGAGCTCTGGAAACACCATATATTTT. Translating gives CASSQDGSSGNTIYF.

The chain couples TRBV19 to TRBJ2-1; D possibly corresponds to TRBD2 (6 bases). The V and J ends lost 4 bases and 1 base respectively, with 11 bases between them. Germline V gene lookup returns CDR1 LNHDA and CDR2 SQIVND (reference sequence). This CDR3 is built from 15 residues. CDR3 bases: TGTGCCAGTAGTAATCAGCGGGTATCCTACAATGAGCAGTTCTTC. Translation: CASSNQRVSYNEQFF.